These 16 T cell receptor beta chains were sequenced from one sample in a study of identical twins. TCRdb reanalysed the 5' RACE reads using MiXCR and keeps one entry per CDR3 protein. The sample has about 690,000 distinct CDR3 sequences, around 21% seen once. These data also formed part of another study, on T cells expressing NK-cell markers.

Specimen: PBMCs. The receptors originated from a woman aged 18-29 years in good health.

V usage is TRBV11-3 and J usage is TRBJ2-2, with TRBD1 identical over 8 bases. V gave up 5 bases and J gave up 4 bases; unmatched junction bases: 6. This CDR3 contains 15 residues. CDR1 is SGHNT and CDR2 is YENEEA in the germline V gene. Here the CDR3 DNA reads TGTGCCAGCAGCCCTGCTACAGGGGGCACCGGGGAGCTGTTTTTT. Amino acid sequence: CASSPATGGTGELFF.

This clonotype was counted ten times or more. The V call is TRBV7-2, the J call TRBJ2-7; tentatively, D is TRBD1 (5 bases). Germline values: CDR1 SGHTA, CDR2 FQGNSA. The CDR3 runs to 15 residues. The V and J ends lost 1 base and 2 bases respectively, with 12 bases between them. Here the CDR3 DNA reads TGTGCCAGCAGCTTAGGGACAAGCCCAACCTACGAGCAGTACTTC. This translates into CASSLGTSPTYEQYF.

The chain couples TRBV10-3 to TRBJ2-7, with D maybe TRBD2 (5 bases). Germline values: CDR1 ENHRY, CDR2 SYGVKD. Trimming pared 4 bases from V and 3 bases from J, leaving 7 bases between. The CDR3 extends over 12 amino acids. The CDR3: CAISGEGYEQYF. CDR3 DNA sequence: TGTGCCATCAGTGGTGAGGGCTACGAGCAGTACTTC.

This clonotype was counted a few times. This sequence joins TRBV7-2 and TRBJ1-6, with a weak D call TRBD1 (5 bases). V was clipped by 1 base and J by 6 bases, with 10 bases between them. This CDR3 comprises 15 residues. The germline gives CDR1 SGHTA, CDR2 FQGNSA. CDR3 nucleotide sequence: TGTGCCAGCAGCTTAGTGCAGGGAGGTAATTCACCCCTCCACTTT. This codes for CASSLVQGGNSPLHF.

This clonotype was found a few times. The genes are TRBV11-2 and TRBJ2-1; 7 nucleotides agree with TRBD2. The V and J ends lost 5 bases and 9 bases, in that order; junction bases with no gene match: 10. The CDR3 extends over 14 amino acids. CDR1 is SGHAT, CDR2 FQNNGV, per germline. This CDR3 reads CASSARTSLFEQFF. The CDR3 bases are TGTGCCAGCAGCGCACGGACTAGTCTTTTTGAGCAGTTCTTC.

This clonotype was counted a few times. The chain employs TRBV20-1 and TRBJ2-3; D gene ambiguous. V shed 3 bases and J shed 3 bases, with 16 bases lying between them. CDR1 DFQATT and CDR2 SNEGSKA come from the germline V gene (reference sequence). The CDR3 consists of 15 residues. The CDR3 region has the DNA TGCAGTGCTAGGGCCCCGACCGGTTTAACAGATACGCAGTATTTT. Translated, it gives CSARAPTGLTDTQYF.

This clonotype was observed a few times. V and J are TRBV30 and TRBJ1-1; 7 bases are shared with TRBD1. CDR1 is GTSNPN and CDR2 is SVGIG in the germline V gene (reference sequence). Losses at the gene ends were 8 bases for V and 0 bases for J; bases not matched to a gene: 9. This CDR3 is built from 14 residues. The CDR3 loop reads CAIAGTVMNTEAFF. CDR3 bases: TGTGCCATAGCCGGGACAGTCATGAACACTGAAGCTTTCTTT. Supplemented by reference TRBV30 and TRBJ1-1, the full variable domain reads SQTIHQWPATLVQPVGSPLSLECTVEGTSNPNLYWYRQAAGRGLQLLFYSVGIGQISSEVPQNLSASRPQDRQFILSSKKLLLSDSGFYLCAIAGTVMNTEAFFGQGTRLTVV.

The table lists this clonotype with a few counts. The chain is built from TRBV10-3 and TRBJ1-1; TRBD1 agrees at 10 bases. V was clipped by 3 bases and J by 2 bases; unmatched bases: 6. CDR3 length equals 16 residues. CDR1 and CDR2 from the germline V gene are ENHRY and SYGVKD. CDR3 bases: TGTGCCATCAGTGAAATGGGACAGGGGATCAACACTGAAGCTTTCTTT. Translating it yields CAISEMGQGINTEAFF.

The chain uses TRBV10-1 and TRBJ2-3; tentative D call: TRBD1 (6 bases). From germline, CDR1 is WNHNN and CDR2 SYGVQD (reference sequence). With 10 bases removed from V and 6 bases from J, the gap between germline ends came to 20 bases. This CDR3 has 14 residues. The CDR3 DNA sequence: TGCGCCACCCCGGTGCACTGGGGGCCCGATACGCAGTATTTT. Protein product: CATPVHWGPDTQYF.

This clonotype was counted at least ten times. The genes are TRBV12-3 or TRBV12-4 and TRBJ1-2; D is unresolved. The V end was cut by 5 bases, the J end by 8 bases, with 15 bases between. The CDR3 contains 13 residues. CDR3 sequence: CASSLQSSGGYTF. CDR3 DNA sequence: TGTGCCAGCAGTCTCCAATCTTCCGGAGGCTACACCTTC.

This clonotype was seen more than once but under ten times. The gene calls are TRBV12-3 or TRBV12-4 and TRBJ2-7, with 10 bases that match TRBD1. J was trimmed by 6 bases and V by 4 bases; bases with no gene match: 9. The CDR3 extends over 15 amino acids. CDR3 amino acids: CASSSPGQGSGEQYF. The CDR3 DNA follows: TGTGCCAGCAGTTCACCGGGACAGGGGTCCGGCGAGCAGTACTTC.

This clonotype was recorded a few times. V usage is TRBV10-3 and J usage is TRBJ1-1, with D possibly being TRBD1 (5 bases). This CDR3 is built from 13 residues. Germline values: CDR1 ENHRY, CDR2 SYGVKD. The V end lost 7 bases, the J end lost 2 bases, and 11 bases lay between the germline ends. CDR3 sequence (DNA): TGTGCCATCACTAAAGACAGAAACACTGAAGCTTTCTTT. Its translation: CAITKDRNTEAFF.

The V gene is TRBV13, the J gene TRBJ1-6, with D possibly TRBD1 on 5 matching bases. The CDR3 length is 14 residues. The V gene's germline CDR1 is PRHDT and CDR2 FYEKMQ (reference sequence). The V gene lost 10 bases and the J gene lost 7 bases, with 17 bases spanning the gap. The CDR3 here is CATRGGGINSPLHF. Here the CDR3 DNA reads TGTGCCACCCGCGGGGGGGGGATAAATTCACCCCTCCACTTT.

V gene TRBV5-4 combines with J gene TRBJ2-3, with D perhaps matching TRBD2 (6 bases). V lost 4 bases to trimming and J lost 4 bases, with 19 bases between them. Germline assignment: CDR1 SGHNT and CDR2 YYREEE (reference sequence). The CDR3 has 16 residues. The CDR3 nucleotides are TGTGCCAGCAGCCCCGCGGGGTCCCCCCCCCCAGATACGCAGTATTTT. Residues: CASSPAGSPPPDTQYF.

In this sample, this clonotype turned up once. The CDR3 protein is CSVGLQGKDEQFF. The CDR3 coding sequence is TGCAGCGTTGGTCTACAGGGTAAAGATGAGCAGTTCTTC. The chain couples TRBV29-1 to TRBJ2-1, with TRBD1 as a possible D gene (6 bases). V lost 4 bases, J lost 8 bases, and 15 bases lay in between. Germline V gene data show CDR1 as SQVTM and CDR2 as ANQGSEA. This CDR3 region has 13 residues.

This clonotype was detected many times. This sequence joins TRBV12-3 or TRBV12-4 and TRBJ1-2; D possibly corresponds to TRBD1 (5 bases). Trimming removed 5 bases from V and 2 bases from J, with 12 bases in between. This CDR3 has 14 amino acids. The CDR3 DNA follows: TGTGCCAGCAGTCGACAGTCTACAAACTATGGCTACACCTTC. Translated, it gives CASSRQSTNYGYTF.